This TCR beta chain was sequenced during a study of blood T cell repertoires in COVID-19. Libraries were prepared by immunoSEQ multiplex PCR; TCRdb keeps only in-frame clonotypes and omits some of them. The table has a few hundred thousand clones, around 81% seen once. V lost 6 bases and J lost 4; bases outside the gene matches: 10. The CDR3 length is 15 residues. Germline V gene lookup returns CDR1 WSHSY and CDR2 SAAADI. The receptor was derived from a man aged 50 to 59 who had recovered from COVID-19. Source material: PBMCs or T cells enriched from blood (not recorded which). The V and J genes are TRBV10-2 and TRBJ2-5, with 8 bases lining up with TRBD2. For the CDR3, the DNA is TGCGCCAGCAGGGCGGGGGGAGGACTGGGAGAGACCCAGTACTTC. This sequence encodes CASRAGGGLGETQYF.